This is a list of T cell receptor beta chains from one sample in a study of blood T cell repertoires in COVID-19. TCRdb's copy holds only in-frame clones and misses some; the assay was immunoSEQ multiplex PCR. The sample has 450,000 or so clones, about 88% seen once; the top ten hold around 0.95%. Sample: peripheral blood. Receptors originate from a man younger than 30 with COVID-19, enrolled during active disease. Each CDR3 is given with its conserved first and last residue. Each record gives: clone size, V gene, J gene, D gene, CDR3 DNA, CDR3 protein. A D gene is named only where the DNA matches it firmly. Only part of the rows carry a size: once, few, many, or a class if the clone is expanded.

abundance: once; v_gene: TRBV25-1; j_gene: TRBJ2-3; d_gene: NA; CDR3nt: TGTGCCAGCAGTGAGGGACAGGGACTAGTAGATACGCAGTATTTT; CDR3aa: CASSEGQGLVDTQYF
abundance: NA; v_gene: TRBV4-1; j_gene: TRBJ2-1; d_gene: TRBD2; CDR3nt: TGCGCCAGCAGCCAGGGAGGGTTCGATGAGCAGTTCTTC; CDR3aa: CASSQGGFDEQFF
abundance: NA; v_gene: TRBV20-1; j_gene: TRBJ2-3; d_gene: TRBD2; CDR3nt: TGCAGTGCTAGTAGACTAGCGGGAACAGATACGCAGTATTTT; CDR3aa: CSASRLAGTDTQYF
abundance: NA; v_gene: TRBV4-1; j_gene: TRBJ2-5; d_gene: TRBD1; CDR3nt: TGCGCCAGCAGCCAAGACGACAGGGGTCTGAAGACCCAGTACTTC; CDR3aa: CASSQDDRGLKTQYF
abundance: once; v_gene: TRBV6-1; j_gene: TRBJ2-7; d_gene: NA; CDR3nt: TGTGCCAGCAGTGAATCCCTCAGCCGGCGGGGCGAGCAGTACTTC; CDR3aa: CASSESLSRRGEQYF
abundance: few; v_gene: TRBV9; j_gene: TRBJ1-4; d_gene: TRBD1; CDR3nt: TGTGCCAGCAGCGGACCAATGGACAGGAGAGATGAAAAACTGTTTTTT; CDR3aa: CASSGPMDRRDEKLFF
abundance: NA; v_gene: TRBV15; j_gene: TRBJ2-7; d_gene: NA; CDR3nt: TGTGCCACCAGCTTTGCAGGGTTCTACGAGCAGTACTTC; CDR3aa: CATSFAGFYEQYF
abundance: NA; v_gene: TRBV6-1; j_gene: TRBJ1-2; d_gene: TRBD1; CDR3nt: TGTGCCAGCAGTGATAAGTCCAGACAGGGACGAGGCTACACCTTC; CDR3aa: CASSDKSRQGRGYTF
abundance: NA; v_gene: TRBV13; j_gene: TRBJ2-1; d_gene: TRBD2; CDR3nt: TGTGCCAGCAGCTTCTCTAGTAGCGGGAGTACTAATGAGCAGTTCTTC; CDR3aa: CASSFSSSGSTNEQFF
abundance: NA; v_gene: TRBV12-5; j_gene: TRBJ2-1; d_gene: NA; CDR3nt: TGTGCTAGTGGTTTTCGCAATGAGCAGTTCTTC; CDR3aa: CASGFRNEQFF
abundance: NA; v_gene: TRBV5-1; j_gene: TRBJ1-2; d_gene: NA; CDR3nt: TGCGCCAGCAGCTTGGGGCAGGGGCTCTCTGGCTACACCTTC; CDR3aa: CASSLGQGLSGYTF
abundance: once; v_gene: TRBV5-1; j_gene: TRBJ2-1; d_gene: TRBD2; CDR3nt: TGCGCCAGCAGCTTGGAGGCGCGGGAGCGGCAGTTCTTC; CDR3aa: CASSLEARERQFF
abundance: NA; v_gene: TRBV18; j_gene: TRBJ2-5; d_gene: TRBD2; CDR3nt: TGTGCCAGCTCACCGGTGGGAGGGGAAGAGACCCAGTACTTC; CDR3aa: CASSPVGGEETQYF
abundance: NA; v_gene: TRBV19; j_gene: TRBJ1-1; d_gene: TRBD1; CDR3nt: TGTGCCAGTACATCGGGACAGACAAACACTGAAGCTTTCTTT; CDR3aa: CASTSGQTNTEAFF
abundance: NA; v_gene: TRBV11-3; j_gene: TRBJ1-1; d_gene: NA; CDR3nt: TGTGCCAGCAGCCCTGTGGGGCGAAGAGCTTTCTTT; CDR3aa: CASSPVGRRAFF
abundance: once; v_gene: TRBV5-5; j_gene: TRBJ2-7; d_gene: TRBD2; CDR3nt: TGTGCCAGCAGCCCTTCAGCGCGGGAGACCTACGAGCAGTACTTC; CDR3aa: CASSPSARETYEQYF
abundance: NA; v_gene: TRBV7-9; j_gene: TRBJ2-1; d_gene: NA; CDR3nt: TGTGCCAGCAGCCCCCGGGTGACGAGCTCCTACAATGAGCAGTTCTTC; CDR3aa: CASSPRVTSSYNEQFF
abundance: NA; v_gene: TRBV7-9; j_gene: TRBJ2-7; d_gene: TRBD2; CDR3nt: TGTGCCAGCAGCCCGAGACTAGCGGGGGTCTACGAGCAGTACTTC; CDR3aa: CASSPRLAGVYEQYF
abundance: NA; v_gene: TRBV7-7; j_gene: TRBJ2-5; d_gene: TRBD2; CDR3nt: TGTGCCAGCAGCTCTAGCGGGGGGGTGCAGGAGACCCAGTACTTC; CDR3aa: CASSSSGGVQETQYF
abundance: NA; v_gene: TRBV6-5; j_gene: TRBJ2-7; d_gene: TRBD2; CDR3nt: TGTGCCAGCAGTTACTCTAGGACTAGAGTCTACGAGCAGTACTTC; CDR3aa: CASSYSRTRVYEQYF
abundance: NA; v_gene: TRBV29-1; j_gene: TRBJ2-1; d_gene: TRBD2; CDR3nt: TGCAGCGTTGAATCCCGGGGGGCTAGCGGGAGTTTCAATGAGCAGTTCTTC; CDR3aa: CSVESRGASGSFNEQFF
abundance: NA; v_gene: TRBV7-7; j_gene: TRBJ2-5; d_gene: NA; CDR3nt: TGTGCCAGCAGCACTCAGCAGGGTGTGGAGACCCAGTACTTC; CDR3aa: CASSTQQGVETQYF
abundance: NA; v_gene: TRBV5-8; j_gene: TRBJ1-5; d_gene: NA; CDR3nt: TGTGCCAGCAGCACCAACCCGGGGCAGCCCCAGCATTTT; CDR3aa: CASSTNPGQPQHF
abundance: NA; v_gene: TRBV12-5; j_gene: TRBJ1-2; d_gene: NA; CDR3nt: TGTGCTAGTGGCCTCACATCTAACTATGGCTACACCTTC; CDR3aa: CASGLTSNYGYTF
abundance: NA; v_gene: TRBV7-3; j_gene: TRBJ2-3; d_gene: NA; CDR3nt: TGTGCCAGCAGCCCCGTCGCAGCGGAGTCAACAGATACGCAGTATTTT; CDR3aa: CASSPVAAESTDTQYF
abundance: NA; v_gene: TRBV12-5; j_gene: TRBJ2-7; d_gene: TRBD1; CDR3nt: TGTGCTAGTGGTTTGAGGACAGGGGCAATGGTCTACGAGCAGTACTTC; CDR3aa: CASGLRTGAMVYEQYF
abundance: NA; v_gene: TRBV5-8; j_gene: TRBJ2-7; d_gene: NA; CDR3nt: TGTGCCAGCAGCCAGGTCTACGAGCAGTACTTC; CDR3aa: CASSQVYEQYF
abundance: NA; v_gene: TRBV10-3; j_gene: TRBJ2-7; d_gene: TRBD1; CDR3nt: TGTGCCATCAGTGACCAGGGACAGGGACGGGCCTACGAGCAGTACTTC; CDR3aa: CAISDQGQGRAYEQYF
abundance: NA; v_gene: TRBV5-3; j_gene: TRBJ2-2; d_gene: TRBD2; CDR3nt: TGTGCCAGAAGCCAGGGAGACAGGGTCTTGACTAGCGGGAGTGGTACCGGGGAGCTGTTTTTT; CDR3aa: CARSQGDRVLTSGSGTGELFF